This T cell receptor beta chain was identified during a study of cytomegalovirus exposure and HLA in healthy donors. On the study more broadly: Early released data comprised 80 million to 90 million unique TCRs from HLA-typed donors.

This clone has only a few counts. With V trimmed by 5 bases and J by 5 bases, 5 bases remained unmatched. The germline V gene has CDR1 SGHRS and CDR2 YFSETQ. The CDR3 covers 14 residues. Use of 60 Vbeta and 13 Jbeta primers characterized the PCR. The data were produced by immunoSEQ multiplex PCR, yet TCRdb's version contains in-frame clones alone and is incomplete. The sample contains 97,000 or so clones, 80% to 85% of which appear only once. The source material was PBMCs. This chain links TRBV5-1 with TRBJ2-2; TRBD2 agrees at 8 bases. The clonotype comes from a man between 35 and 55 years old in good health and CMV-seronegative. This CDR3 reads CASRSERETGELFF. CDR3 coding DNA: TGCGCCAGCAGGTCTGAGCGGGAGACCGGGGAGCTGTTTTTT.